This paragraph covers one T cell receptor (beta chain) sequence. Its cognate antigen is unknown. The source of the sample is a study of CD8+ T cells in alopecia areata. Study background: Treated patients swallowed 5 to 10 mg of oral tofacitinib twice daily. Study outcomes and limitations: Scalp specimens additionally yield sequences from normal skin's resident alphabeta T cells.

Germline V CDR1 and CDR2: SQVTM, ANQGSEA. V lost 5 bases, J lost 0 bases, and 16 bases lay in between. The CDR3 length is 15 residues. Extraction and reverse transcription of RNA yielded cDNA as the sequencing template. Repertoires were generated with immunoSEQ multiplex PCR, while TCRdb's copy carries only in-frame clones and drops some. The sample lists about 250,000 clones, 67% occurring once. Researchers took lesional scalp punch biopsies and peripheral blood from people who were alopecia areata patients. PBMCs were stained for CD3, CD4 and CD8, and CD4+ and CD8+ T cells were sorted. This receptor was identified in a human donor with alopecia areata. V usage is TRBV29-1 and J usage is TRBJ1-1; no clear D. Specimen: CD4+ T cells sorted from blood, collected at week 0. The CDR3: CSVSLRVSLNTEAFF. CDR3 coding DNA: TGCAGCGTTTCATTGAGGGTGTCACTGAACACTGAAGCTTTCTTT. Full variable domain (rest looked up from reference TRBV29-1 and TRBJ1-1): SAVISQKPSRDICQRGTSLTIQCQVDSQVTMMFWYRQQPGQSLTLIATANQGSEATYESGFVIDKFPISRPNLTFSTLTVSNMSPEDSSIYLCSVSLRVSLNTEAFFGQGTRLTVV.